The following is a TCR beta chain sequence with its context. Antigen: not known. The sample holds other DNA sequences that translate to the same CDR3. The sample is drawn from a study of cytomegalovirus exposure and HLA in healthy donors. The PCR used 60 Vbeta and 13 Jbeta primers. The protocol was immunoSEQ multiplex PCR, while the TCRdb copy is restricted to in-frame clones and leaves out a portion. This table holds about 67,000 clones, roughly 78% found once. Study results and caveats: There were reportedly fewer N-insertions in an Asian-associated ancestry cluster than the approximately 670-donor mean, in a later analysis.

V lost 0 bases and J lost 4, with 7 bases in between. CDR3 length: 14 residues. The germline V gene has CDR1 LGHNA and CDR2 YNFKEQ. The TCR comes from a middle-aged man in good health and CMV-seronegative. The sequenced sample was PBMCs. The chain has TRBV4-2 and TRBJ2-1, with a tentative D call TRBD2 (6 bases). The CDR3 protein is CASSQDGGYNEQFF. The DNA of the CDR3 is TGTGCCAGCAGCCAAGATGGAGGGTACAATGAGCAGTTCTTC.